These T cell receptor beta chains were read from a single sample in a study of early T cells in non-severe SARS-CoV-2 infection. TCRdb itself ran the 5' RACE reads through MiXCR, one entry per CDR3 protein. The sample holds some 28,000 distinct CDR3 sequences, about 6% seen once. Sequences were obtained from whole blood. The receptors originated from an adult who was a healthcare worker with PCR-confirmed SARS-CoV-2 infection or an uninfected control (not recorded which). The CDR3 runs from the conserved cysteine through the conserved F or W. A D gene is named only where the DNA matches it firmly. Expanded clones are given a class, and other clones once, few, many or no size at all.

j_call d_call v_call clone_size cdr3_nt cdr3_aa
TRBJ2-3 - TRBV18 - TGTGCCAGCTTTCCGGGGGAGTCCAGATACGCGCAGTATTTT CASFPGESRYAQYF
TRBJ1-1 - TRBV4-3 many TGCGCCAGCAGCCAAGATAGTGAGACGGAAGCTTTCTTT CASSQDSETEAFF
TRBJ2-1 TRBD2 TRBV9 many TGTGCCAGCGCGGCTAGCGGACACAATGAGCAGTTCTTC CASAASGHNEQFF
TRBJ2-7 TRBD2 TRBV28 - TGTGCCAGCAGGGCGGGAGGGCTCGACGAGCAGTACTTC CASRAGGLDEQYF
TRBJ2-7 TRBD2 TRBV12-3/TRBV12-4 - TGTGCCAGCAGGCCCGGGACTAGCGGGAGGGGCGAGCAGTACTTC CASRPGTSGRGEQYF
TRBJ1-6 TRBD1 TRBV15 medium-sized TGTGCCACCAGCAGAGATTGGGCAGGGGGCGACTCACCCCTCCACTTT CATSRDWAGGDSPLHF
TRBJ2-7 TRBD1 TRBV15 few TGTGCCACCAGCAAGACAGGGAACTCCTACGAGCAGTACTTC CATSKTGNSYEQYF
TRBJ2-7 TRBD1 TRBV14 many TGTGCCAGCAGCCAAGATCGGGGACAGGCTTTCTACGAGCAGTACTTC CASSQDRGQAFYEQYF
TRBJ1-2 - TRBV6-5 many TGTGCCAGCACCTCCCCCGGGGTTAACTATGGCTACACCTTC CASTSPGVNYGYTF
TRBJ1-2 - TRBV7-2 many TGTGCCAGCAGCTTAGAGGGGGTCCCCTCGATCTACACCTTC CASSLEGVPSIYTF
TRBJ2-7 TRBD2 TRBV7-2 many TGTGCCAGCAGTTCGAGCGGGGGATACTACGAGCAGTACTTC CASSSSGGYYEQYF
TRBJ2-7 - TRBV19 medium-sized TGTGCCAGTAGTACCCAGTCCTACGAGCAGTACTTC CASSTQSYEQYF
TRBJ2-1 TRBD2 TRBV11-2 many TGTGCCAGCAGCGATCCGGGACTAGCGGCAAGCAATGAGCAGTTCTTC CASSDPGLAASNEQFF
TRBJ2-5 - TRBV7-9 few TGTGCCAGCAGCTTAAACGGGGACGAGACCCAGTACTTC CASSLNGDETQYF
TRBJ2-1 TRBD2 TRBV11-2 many TGTGCCAGCAGCTCTCTTTCGCGGGAGGCGGACTACAATGAGCAGTTCTTC CASSSLSREADYNEQFF
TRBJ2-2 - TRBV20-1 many TGCAGTGCTAGAGGGGCCCAGGGAATGTTTTTT CSARGAQGMFF
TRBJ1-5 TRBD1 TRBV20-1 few TGCAGTGCTAGAGGGGACAGGGTTCAGCCCCAGCATTTT CSARGDRVQPQHF
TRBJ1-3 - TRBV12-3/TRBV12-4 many TGTGCCAGCAGATTGACTGAAAACACCATATATTTT CASRLTENTIYF
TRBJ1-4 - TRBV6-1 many TGTGCCAGCAGCGGTAATGCTGGGGCGGCCAATGAAAAACTGTTTTTT CASSGNAGAANEKLFF
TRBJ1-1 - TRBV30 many TGTGCCTGGCGGACGGCCACTGAAGCTTTCTTT CAWRTATEAFF
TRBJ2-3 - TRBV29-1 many TGCAGCGTTACAAGCGGAAGCACAGATACGCAGTATTTT CSVTSGSTDTQYF
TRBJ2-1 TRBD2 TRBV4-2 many TGTGCCAGCAGCCAAGGGACTAGCGGGAGAGGATATGAGCAGTTCTTC CASSQGTSGRGYEQFF
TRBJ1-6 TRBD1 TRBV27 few TGTGCCAGCAGTTTATACAGGGGTAGGGATTCACCCCTCCACTTT CASSLYRGRDSPLHF
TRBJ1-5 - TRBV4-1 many TGCGCCAGCAGCCAGGACGACTTGGAGCCCCAGCATTTT CASSQDDLEPQHF
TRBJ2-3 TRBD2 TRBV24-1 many TGTGCCACCAGTGATCCCCGACTAGCGGGAGGCGGAGATACGCAGTATTTT CATSDPRLAGGGDTQYF
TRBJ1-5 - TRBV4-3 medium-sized TGCGCCAGCAGCCAGTACCGAGGCAATCAGCCCCAGCATTTT CASSQYRGNQPQHF
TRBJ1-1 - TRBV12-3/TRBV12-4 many TGTGCCAGCAGACCCGGGACACGGAACACTGAAGCTTTCTTT CASRPGTRNTEAFF
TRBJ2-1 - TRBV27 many TGTGCCAGCAGTTTGACCATCGGACTCGTCAATGAGCAGTTCTTC CASSLTIGLVNEQFF
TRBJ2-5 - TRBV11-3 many TGTGCCAGCAGCTTAGACCGCCAAGAGACCCAGTACTTC CASSLDRQETQYF
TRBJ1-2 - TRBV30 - TGTGCCTGGAGTGGACAGGTTGGCTATGGCTACACCTTC CAWSGQVGYGYTF
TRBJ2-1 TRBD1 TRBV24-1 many TGTGCCACCAGTGATTCTGGACAGGGGGTAGCCAATGAGCAGTTCTTC CATSDSGQGVANEQFF
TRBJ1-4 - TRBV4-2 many TGTGCCAGCAGCCCCGATATGGGGGCGGGTGAAAAACTGTTTTTT CASSPDMGAGEKLFF
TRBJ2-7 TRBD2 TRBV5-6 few TGTGCCAGCAGCTTGCCCCGGACTAGCGGGAATTCCTGGACCTACGAGCAGTACTTC CASSLPRTSGNSWTYEQYF
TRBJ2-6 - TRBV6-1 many TGTGCCAGCAGTGACCGGGACACCTTCTCTGGGGCCAACGTCCTGACTTTC CASSDRDTFSGANVLTF
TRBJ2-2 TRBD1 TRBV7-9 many TGTGCCAGCACCCAGGGACAACAGGGGGCGACCGGGGAGCTGTTTTTT CASTQGQQGATGELFF
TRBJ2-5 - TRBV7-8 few TGTGCCAGCAGCGAGGGGGTTGACCTGAGGGAGACCCAGTACTTC CASSEGVDLRETQYF
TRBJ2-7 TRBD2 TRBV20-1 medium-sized TGCAGTGCTAGCGTAAAGCGGGGGGCAGGCTACGAGCAGTACTTC CSASVKRGAGYEQYF
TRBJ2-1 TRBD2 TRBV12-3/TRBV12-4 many TGTGCCAGCAGTTTAGGGGTAGCGGGAGTCGGTTCCGATGAGCAGTTCTTC CASSLGVAGVGSDEQFF
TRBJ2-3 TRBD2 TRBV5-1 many TGCGCCAGCAGCCCGGGACTAGCGGGGGACCTCACAGATACGCAGTATTTT CASSPGLAGDLTDTQYF